These T cell receptor beta chains were read from a single sample in a study of technical replicates of blood from four donors. The protocol was immunoSEQ multiplex PCR, while the TCRdb copy is restricted to in-frame clones and leaves out a portion. The data show about 76,000 clones, with around 94% seen just once and about 0.4% held by the top ten. Input material: T cells isolated from PBMCs. These receptors all stem from a human donor in good health. CDR3s include the opening cysteine and the closing phenylalanine or tryptophan. A D gene is named only where the DNA matches it firmly. Clone size is stated in some rows and not others, as once, few, many or a class when expanded.

v_gene	len	j_gene	abundance	d_gene	CDR3nt	CDR3aa
TRBV4-2	20	TRBJ2-1	NA	TRBD2	TGTGCCAGCAGCCAAGATAAGGGACTAGCGGGAGGACGTGGGCACAATGAGCAGTTCTTC	CASSQDKGLAGGRGHNEQFF
TRBV4-2	12	TRBJ1-1	NA	NA	TGTGCCAGCAGCCAAGATCGTATCCCGGCTTTCTTT	CASSQDRIPAFF
TRBV2	13	TRBJ2-2	NA	NA	TGTGCCAGCAGTGTTATAGTCACCGGGGAGCTGTTTTTT	CASSVIVTGELFF
TRBV5-4	19	TRBJ2-6	NA	TRBD2	TGTGCCAGCAGGAAGGGACTAGCGGGAGTGGGCTCTGGGGCCAACGTCCTGACTTTC	CASRKGLAGVGSGANVLTF
TRBV14	15	TRBJ2-3	NA	TRBD2	TGTGCCAGCAGCCAGCAACTAGCGGGAGGGGATACGCAGTATTTT	CASSQQLAGGDTQYF
TRBV12-1	15	TRBJ2-7	NA	NA	TGTGCCAGCAGCCCTGACTCAGCCACCACCTACGAGCAGTACTTC	CASSPDSATTYEQYF
TRBV30	12	TRBJ2-7	NA	TRBD1	TGTGCCTGGACAGGGGGCTCCTACGAGCAGTACTTC	CAWTGGSYEQYF
TRBV5-1	15	TRBJ1-2	NA	TRBD1	TGCGCCAGCAGCCAACAGGGGTTAGCTAACTATGGCTACACCTTC	CASSQQGLANYGYTF
TRBV27	14	TRBJ2-1	NA	NA	TGTGCCAGCAGTTTTGGACATACCTACAATGAGCAGTTCTTC	CASSFGHTYNEQFF
TRBV7-9	14	TRBJ1-4	NA	NA	TGTGCCAGCAGCTTAAGCGGAGGGTTGGAAAAACTGTTTTTT	CASSLSGGLEKLFF
TRBV7-8	15	TRBJ1-2	NA	TRBD1	TGTGCCAGCAGCCTAACGGGACAGGGATACTATGGCTACACCTTC	CASSLTGQGYYGYTF
TRBV2	16	TRBJ2-1	NA	NA	TGTGCCAGCAGTTTTTTTGACTCCGCGGAGGGCAATGAGCAGTTCTTC	CASSFFDSAEGNEQFF
TRBV30	12	TRBJ2-3	once	NA	TGTGCCTGGAGTGCGAGTGATGATACGCAGTATTTT	CAWSASDDTQYF
TRBV6-6	15	TRBJ2-4	NA	NA	TGTGCCAGCAGTTATCCCGACAAGGCCAAAAACATTCAGTACTTC	CASSYPDKAKNIQYF
TRBV30	16	TRBJ2-6	NA	TRBD1	TGTGCCTGGAGTGTAGGGGGCCTCTCTGGGGCCAACGTCCTGACTTTC	CAWSVGGLSGANVLTF
TRBV11-2	11	TRBJ2-5	once	NA	TGTGCCAGCAGTGCGGTGGAGACCCAGTACTTC	CASSAVETQYF
TRBV6-1	14	TRBJ2-1	NA	NA	TGTGCCAGCTCCTATCGGAGCTCCTACAATGAGCAGTTCTTC	CASSYRSSYNEQFF
TRBV28	15	TRBJ2-3	NA	TRBD2	TGTGCCAGCAGCATCCTAGCGGAGAGCACAGATACGCAGTATTTT	CASSILAESTDTQYF
TRBV5-1	15	TRBJ2-1	NA	TRBD2	TGCGCCAGCAGCTTGGAGGGCGGGAGGGGGGATGAGCAGTTCTTC	CASSLEGGRGDEQFF
TRBV7-2	12	TRBJ1-1	NA	NA	TGTGCCAGCAGCTCTACAGGTCGAGAAGCTTTCTTT	CASSSTGREAFF
TRBV28	15	TRBJ2-1	NA	NA	TGTGCCAGCAGTTTCGGTCAGGGGAAGATCAATGAGCAGTTCTTC	CASSFGQGKINEQFF
TRBV7-6	18	TRBJ1-3	NA	NA	TGTGCCAGCAGCTTAGATCTGGCAGGGGCCTTCTCTGGAAACACCATATATTTT	CASSLDLAGAFSGNTIYF
TRBV27	18	TRBJ2-5	NA	TRBD2	TGTGCCAGCAGTCAGGACGGGAGGGCCCTAACACTACAAGAGACCCAGTACTTC	CASSQDGRALTLQETQYF
TRBV18	15	TRBJ1-1	once	NA	TGTGCCAGCTCACCACGGAGGTCTTTGAACACTGAAGCTTTCTTT	CASSPRRSLNTEAFF